These 3 T cell receptor beta chains came from one sample sequenced in a study of T cells after yellow fever vaccination. TCRdb re-analysed the 5' RACE reads in MiXCR, keeping a single row per CDR3 protein. The sample gives over 150,000 distinct CDR3 sequences, almost 7% of which show up once; approximately 2.5% is in the top ten. The sample in question was CD4+ T cells sorted from PBMCs, obtained about 5 days after the first yellow fever vaccination. These receptors all come from a man in his late teens or twenties who received the YFV17D yellow fever vaccine.

There are a few counts of this clonotype. The rearrangement joins TRBV4-1 to TRBJ2-3, with 8 bases identical to TRBD2. The CDR3 sequence is 17 residues long. Germline-derived CDR1 and CDR2 are MGHRA and YSYEKL. J gave up 5 bases and V 0 bases, and 10 bases lay outside the gene matches. The CDR3 region is CASSQERAGGQEDTQYF. The CDR3 DNA follows: TGCGCCAGCAGCCAAGAAAGGGCGGGGGGCCAGGAAGATACGCAGTATTTT.

This chain uses TRBV18 with TRBJ2-1; TRBD2 agrees at 13 bases. Unmatched junction bases numbered 6, after V lost 3 bases and J lost 4 bases. The CDR3 is made up of 17 amino acids. Germline V CDR1 and CDR2: KGHSH, LQKENI. CDR3 bases: TGTGCCAGCTCACCTACACAGACTAGCGGGGGGTACAATGAGCAGTTCTTC. Encoded protein: CASSPTQTSGGYNEQFF.

Details on this clonotype: A much more abundant neighbour one base away suggests this may be a read error. J is TRBJ1-5 and V is TRBV1. TRBV1 is a documented pseudogene. The CDR3 has 13 residues. CDR3 loop: CTSARAWWEHQHF. For the CDR3, the DNA is TGCACCAGTGCTAGGGCTTGGTGGGAGCATCAGCATTTT.